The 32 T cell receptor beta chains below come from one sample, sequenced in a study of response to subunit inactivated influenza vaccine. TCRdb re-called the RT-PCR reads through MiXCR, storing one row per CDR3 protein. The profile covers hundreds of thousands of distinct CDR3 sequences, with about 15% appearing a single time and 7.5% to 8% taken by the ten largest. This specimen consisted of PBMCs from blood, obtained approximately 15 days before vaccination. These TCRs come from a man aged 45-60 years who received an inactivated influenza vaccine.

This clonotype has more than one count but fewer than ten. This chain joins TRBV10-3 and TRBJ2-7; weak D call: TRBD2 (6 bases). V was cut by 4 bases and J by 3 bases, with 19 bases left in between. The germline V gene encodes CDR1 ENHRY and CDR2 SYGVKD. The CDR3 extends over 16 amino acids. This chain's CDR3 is CAISGRPAGGNYEQYF. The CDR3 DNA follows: TGTGCCATCAGTGGTAGGCCAGCCGGGGGAAACTACGAGCAGTACTTC.

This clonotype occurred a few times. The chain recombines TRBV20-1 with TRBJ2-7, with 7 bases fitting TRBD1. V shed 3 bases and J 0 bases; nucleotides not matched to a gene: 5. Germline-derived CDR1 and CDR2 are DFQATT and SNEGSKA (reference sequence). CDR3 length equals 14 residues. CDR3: CSARRQGPSYEQYF. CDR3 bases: TGCAGTGCTAGGCGACAGGGCCCCTCCTACGAGCAGTACTTC.

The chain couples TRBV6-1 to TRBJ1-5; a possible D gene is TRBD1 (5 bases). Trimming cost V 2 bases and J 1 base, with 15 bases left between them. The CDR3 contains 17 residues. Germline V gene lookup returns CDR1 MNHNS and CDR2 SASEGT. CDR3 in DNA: TGTGCCAGCAGTGAACCTCTCTTGCCAGGGAGCAATCAGCCCCAGCATTTT. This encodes CASSEPLLPGSNQPQHF.

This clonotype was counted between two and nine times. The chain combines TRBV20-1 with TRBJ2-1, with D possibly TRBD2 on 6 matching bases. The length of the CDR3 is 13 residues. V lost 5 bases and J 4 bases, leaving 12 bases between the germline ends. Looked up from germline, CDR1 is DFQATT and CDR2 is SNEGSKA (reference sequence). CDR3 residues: CSAELGTYNEQFF. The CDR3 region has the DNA TGCAGTGCTGAACTAGGGACTTACAATGAGCAGTTCTTC.

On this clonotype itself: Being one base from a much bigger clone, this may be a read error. CDR3 region: CASTHYRGTYNEQFF. DNA for the CDR3: TGTGCCAGCACCCACTACAGGGGCACCTACAATGAGCAGTTCTTC. This chain connects TRBV14 to TRBJ2-1, with TRBD1 matching 7 bases. In germline, CDR1 is SGHDN, CDR2 FVKESK. CDR3 length: 15 residues. Trimming cost V 7 bases and J 2 bases; bases outside gene matches: 8.

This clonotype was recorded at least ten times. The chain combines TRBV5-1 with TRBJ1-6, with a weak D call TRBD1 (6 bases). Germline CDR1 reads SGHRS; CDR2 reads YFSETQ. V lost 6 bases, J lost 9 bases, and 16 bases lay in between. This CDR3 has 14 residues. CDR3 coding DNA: TGCGCCAGCACCCCCGGGACACGGCGTTCACCCCTCCACTTT. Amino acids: CASTPGTRRSPLHF.

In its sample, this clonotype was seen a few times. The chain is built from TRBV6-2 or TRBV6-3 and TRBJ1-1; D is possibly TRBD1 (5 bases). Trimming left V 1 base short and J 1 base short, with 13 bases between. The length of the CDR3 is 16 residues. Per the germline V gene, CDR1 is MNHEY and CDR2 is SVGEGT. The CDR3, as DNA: TGTGCCAGCAGTTACTTGGACACCTTCGAGAACACTGAAGCTTTCTTT. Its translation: CASSYLDTFENTEAFF.

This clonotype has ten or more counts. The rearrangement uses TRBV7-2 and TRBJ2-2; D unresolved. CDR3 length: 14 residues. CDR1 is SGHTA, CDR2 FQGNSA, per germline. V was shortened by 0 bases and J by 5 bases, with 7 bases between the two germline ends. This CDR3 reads CASSLALATGELFF. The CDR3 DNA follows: TGTGCCAGCAGCTTAGCGCTCGCTACCGGGGAGCTGTTTTTT.

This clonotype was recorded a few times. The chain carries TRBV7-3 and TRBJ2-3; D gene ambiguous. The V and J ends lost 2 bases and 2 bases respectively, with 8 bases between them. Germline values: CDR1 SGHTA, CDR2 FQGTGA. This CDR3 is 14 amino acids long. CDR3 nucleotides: TGTGCCAGCAGCTTAGGAGTACTCACAGATACGCAGTATTTT. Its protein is CASSLGVLTDTQYF.

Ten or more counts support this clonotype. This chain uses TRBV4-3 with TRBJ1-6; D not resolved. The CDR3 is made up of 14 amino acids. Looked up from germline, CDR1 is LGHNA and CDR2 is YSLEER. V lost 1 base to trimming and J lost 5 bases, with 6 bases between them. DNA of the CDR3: TGCGCCAGCAGCCAAGGAACGCATAATTCACCCCTCCACTTT. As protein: CASSQGTHNSPLHF.

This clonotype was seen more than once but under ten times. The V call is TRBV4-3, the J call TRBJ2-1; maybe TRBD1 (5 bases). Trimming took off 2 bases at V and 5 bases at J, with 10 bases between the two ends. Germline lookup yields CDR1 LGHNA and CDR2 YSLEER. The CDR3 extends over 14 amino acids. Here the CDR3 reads CASSQTARDNEQFF. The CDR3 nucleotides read TGCGCCAGCAGCCAAACCGCCAGGGACAATGAGCAGTTCTTC.

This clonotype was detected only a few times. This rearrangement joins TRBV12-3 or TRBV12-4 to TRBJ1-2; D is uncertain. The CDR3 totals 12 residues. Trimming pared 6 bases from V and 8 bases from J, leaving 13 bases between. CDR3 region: CASRGSLGGYTF. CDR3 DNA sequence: TGTGCCAGCAGAGGCAGCTTGGGCGGCTACACCTTC.

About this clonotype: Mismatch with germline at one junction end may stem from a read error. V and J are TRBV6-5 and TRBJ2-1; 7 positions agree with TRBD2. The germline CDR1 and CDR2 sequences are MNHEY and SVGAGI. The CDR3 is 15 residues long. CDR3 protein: CASSLRLAPYNKQFF. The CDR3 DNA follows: TGTGCCAGCAGTTTACGACTAGCCCCTTACAATAAGCAGTTCTTC.

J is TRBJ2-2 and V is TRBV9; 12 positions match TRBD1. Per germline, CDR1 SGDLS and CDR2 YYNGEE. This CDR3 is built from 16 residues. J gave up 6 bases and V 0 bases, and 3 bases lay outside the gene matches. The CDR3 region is CASSVGGTGGSGELFF. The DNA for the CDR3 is TGTGCCAGCAGCGTAGGAGGGACAGGGGGCTCCGGGGAGCTGTTTTTT.

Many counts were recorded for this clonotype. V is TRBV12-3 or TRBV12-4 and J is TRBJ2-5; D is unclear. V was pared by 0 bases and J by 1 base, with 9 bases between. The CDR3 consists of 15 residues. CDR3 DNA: TGTGCCAGCAGTTTAGCCCCCGGGCCCCAAGAGACCCAGTACTTC. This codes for CASSLAPGPQETQYF.

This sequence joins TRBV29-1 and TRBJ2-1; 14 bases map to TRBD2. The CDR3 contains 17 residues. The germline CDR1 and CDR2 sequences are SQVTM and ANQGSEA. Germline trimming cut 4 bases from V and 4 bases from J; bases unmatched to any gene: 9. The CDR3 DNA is TGCAGCGTTGGCCCGACTAGCGGGAGGGCTACATACAATGAGCAGTTCTTC. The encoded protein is CSVGPTSGRATYNEQFF.

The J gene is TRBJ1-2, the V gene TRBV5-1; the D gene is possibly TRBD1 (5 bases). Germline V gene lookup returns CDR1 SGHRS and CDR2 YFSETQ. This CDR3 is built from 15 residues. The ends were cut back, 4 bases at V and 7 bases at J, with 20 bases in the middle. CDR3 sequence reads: CASSPAAWDPSGYTF. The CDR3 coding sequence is TGCGCCAGCAGCCCCGCCGCCTGGGACCCGTCTGGCTACACCTTC. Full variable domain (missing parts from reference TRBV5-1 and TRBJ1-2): KAGVTQTPRYLIKTRGQQVTLSCSPISGHRSVSWYQQTPGQGLQFLFEYFSETQRNKGNFPGRFSGRQFSNSRSEMNVSTLELGDSALYLCASSPAAWDPSGYTFGSGTRLTVV.

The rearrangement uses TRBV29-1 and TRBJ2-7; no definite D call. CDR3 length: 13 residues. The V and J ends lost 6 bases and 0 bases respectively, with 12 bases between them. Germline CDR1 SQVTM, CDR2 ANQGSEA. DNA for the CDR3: TGCAGCGTCGCGACACGGGCCTCCTACGAGCAGTACTTC. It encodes CSVATRASYEQYF.

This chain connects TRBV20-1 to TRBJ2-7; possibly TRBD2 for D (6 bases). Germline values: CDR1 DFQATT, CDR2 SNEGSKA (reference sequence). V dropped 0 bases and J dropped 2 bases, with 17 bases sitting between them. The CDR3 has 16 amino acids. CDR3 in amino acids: CSARDQGGIVPYEQYF. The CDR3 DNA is TGCAGTGCTAGAGATCAAGGCGGGATCGTGCCCTACGAGCAGTACTTC.

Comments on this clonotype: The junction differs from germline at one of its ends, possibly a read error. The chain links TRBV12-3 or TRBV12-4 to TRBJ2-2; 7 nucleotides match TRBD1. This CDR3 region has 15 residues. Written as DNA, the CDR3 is TGTGCCAGCAGTAAGACAGGGATGGTTGCCGGGGAGCTGTATTTT. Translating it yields CASSKTGMVAGELYF.

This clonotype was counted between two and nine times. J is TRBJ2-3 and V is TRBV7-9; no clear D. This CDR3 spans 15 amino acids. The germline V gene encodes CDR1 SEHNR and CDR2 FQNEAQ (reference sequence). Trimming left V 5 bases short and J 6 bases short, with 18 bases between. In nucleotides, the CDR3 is TGTGCCAGCAGCCCTCTAAAGGCCCTAGGGGATACGCAGTATTTT. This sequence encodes CASSPLKALGDTQYF.

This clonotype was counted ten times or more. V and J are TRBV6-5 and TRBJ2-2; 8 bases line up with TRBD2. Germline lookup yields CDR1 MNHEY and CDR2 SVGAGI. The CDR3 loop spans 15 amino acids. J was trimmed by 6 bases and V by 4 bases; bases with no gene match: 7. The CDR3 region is CASSWGLDVPGELFF. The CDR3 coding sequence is TGTGCCAGCAGTTGGGGACTAGACGTCCCCGGGGAGCTGTTTTTT.

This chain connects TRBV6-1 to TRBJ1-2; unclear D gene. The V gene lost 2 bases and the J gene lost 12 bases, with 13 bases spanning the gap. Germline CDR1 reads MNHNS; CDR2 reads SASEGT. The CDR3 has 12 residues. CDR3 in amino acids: CASSENGDWDTF. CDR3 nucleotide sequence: TGTGCCAGCAGTGAAAACGGGGATTGGGACACCTTC.

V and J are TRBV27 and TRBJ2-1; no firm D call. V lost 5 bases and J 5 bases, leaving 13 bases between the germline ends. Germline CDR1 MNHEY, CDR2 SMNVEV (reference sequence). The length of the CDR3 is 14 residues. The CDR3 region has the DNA TGTGCCAGCAGTAAGAATATGTTGGACAATGAGCAGTTCTTC. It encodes CASSKNMLDNEQFF.

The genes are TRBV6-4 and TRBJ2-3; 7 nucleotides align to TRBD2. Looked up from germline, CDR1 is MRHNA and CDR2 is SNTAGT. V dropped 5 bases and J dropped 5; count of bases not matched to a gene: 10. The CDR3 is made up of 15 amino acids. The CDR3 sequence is CASSIDGRRIDTQYF. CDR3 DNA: TGTGCCAGCAGTATAGACGGGAGGCGGATAGATACGCAGTATTTT.

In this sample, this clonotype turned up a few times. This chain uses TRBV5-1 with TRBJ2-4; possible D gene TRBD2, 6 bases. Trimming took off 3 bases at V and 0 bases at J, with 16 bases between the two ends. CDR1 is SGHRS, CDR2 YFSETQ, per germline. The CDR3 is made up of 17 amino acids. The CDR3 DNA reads TGCGCCAGCAGCTCCGTTGGAGGGCCACTAGCCAAAAACATTCAGTACTTC. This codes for CASSSVGGPLAKNIQYF. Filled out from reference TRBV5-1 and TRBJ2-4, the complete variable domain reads KAGVTQTPRYLIKTRGQQVTLSCSPISGHRSVSWYQQTPGQGLQFLFEYFSETQRNKGNFPGRFSGRQFSNSRSEMNVSTLELGDSALYLCASSSVGGPLAKNIQYFGAGTRLSVL.

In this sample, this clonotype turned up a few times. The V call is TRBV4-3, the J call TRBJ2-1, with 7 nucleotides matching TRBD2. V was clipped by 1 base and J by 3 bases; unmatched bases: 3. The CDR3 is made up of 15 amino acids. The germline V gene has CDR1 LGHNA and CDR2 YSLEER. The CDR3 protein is CASSQASGNYNEQFF. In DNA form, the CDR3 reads TGCGCCAGCAGCCAAGCAAGCGGGAACTACAATGAGCAGTTCTTC.

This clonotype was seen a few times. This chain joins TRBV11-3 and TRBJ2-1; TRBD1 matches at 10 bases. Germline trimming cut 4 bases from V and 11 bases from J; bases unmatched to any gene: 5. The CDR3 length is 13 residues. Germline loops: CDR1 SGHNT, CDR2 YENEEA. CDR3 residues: CASSSGTGVKQFF. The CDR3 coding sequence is TGTGCCAGCAGCTCAGGGACAGGGGTTAAGCAGTTCTTC.

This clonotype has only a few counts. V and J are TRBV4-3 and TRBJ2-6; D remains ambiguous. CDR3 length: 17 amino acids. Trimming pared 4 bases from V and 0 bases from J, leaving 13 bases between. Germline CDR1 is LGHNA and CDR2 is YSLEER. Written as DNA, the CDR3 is TGCGCCAGCAGCCTGGCCCCCGGTATCTCTGGGGCCAACGTCCTGACTTTC. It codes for CASSLAPGISGANVLTF.

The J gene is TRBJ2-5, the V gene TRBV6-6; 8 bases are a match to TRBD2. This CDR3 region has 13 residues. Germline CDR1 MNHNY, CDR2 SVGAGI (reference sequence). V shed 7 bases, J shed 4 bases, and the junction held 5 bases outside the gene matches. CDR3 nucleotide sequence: TGTGCCAGCACCTCGGGGGGGGGAGAGACCCAGTACTTC. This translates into CASTSGGGETQYF.

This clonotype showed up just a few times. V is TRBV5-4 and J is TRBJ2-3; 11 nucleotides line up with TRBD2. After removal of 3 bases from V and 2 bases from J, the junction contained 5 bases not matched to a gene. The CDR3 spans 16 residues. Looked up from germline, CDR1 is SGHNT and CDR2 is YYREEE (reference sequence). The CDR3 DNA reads TGTGCCAGCAGCTCCGTAGCGGGAGGGGACACAGATACGCAGTATTTT. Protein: CASSSVAGGDTDTQYF.

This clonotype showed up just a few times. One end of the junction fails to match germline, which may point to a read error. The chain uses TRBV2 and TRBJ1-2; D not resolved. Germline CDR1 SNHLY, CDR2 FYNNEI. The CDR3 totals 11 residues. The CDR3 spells CASSEGPSPDF. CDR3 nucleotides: TGTGCCAGCAGTGAAGGGCCCTCTCCAGACTTC.